The text below deals with one T cell receptor (beta chain). The antigen is not known. Samples came from axillary lymph nodes draining the breast cancer. MiXCR, applied by TCRdb to the multiplex PCR reads, yields one record per CDR3 protein. This table holds fewer than 140,000 distinct CDR3 sequences, more than 25% found once. Germline trimming cut 5 bases from V and 8 bases from J; bases unmatched to any gene: 7. The CDR3 extends over 13 amino acids. Germline V gives CDR1 MNHEY, CDR2 SVGAGI. The entry originates in a study of breast tumors, draining lymph nodes, adjacent tissues. Whole-study findings and limits: Compared with basal-like, luminal-like tumors shared significantly more repertoire with nontumor tissue.

This TCR was recovered from a female donor with breast cancer. Some clones in this sample may be carry-over from other donors' samples. The chain links TRBV6-5 to TRBJ1-2, with 8 nucleotides matching TRBD1. Specimen: axillary lymph node tissue. The CDR3 is CASSTRTGNGYTF. In DNA form, the CDR3 reads TGTGCCAGCAGTACTAGGACAGGGAACGGCTACACCTTC.